The T cell receptor (beta chain) described here comes from a study of Ad26.COV2.S vaccination and SARS-CoV-2 variants (dated by TCRdb to 2020 to 2022). The study in broad terms: Vaccine-arm donors came from COV1001, a multicentre, randomized, double-blind, placebo-controlled phase I-IIa trial of Ad26.COV2.S in healthy adults. TCRbeta repertoire sequencing served as the tool for gauging how specific and how broad the SARS-CoV-2-reactive T cell receptors were following Ad26.COV2.S vaccination. A total of around 32 samples were included in the TCR-sequenced set, comprising around 19 Ad26.COV2.S vaccine recipients, 5 placebo recipients and 8 SARS-CoV-2 convalescent individuals. Blinding of investigators to trial group allocation was maintained during experiments and outcome assessment. Trial participants were randomized into five groups of five, in which low-dose or high-dose Ad26.COV2.S was given once or twice, or placebo was given on both occasions. Ad26.COV2.S was administered intramuscularly at 5 x 10^10 or 1 x 10^11 viral particles, either as a single shot or as two shots given 56 days apart.

The immunoSEQ Assay was the method used to sequence TCRbeta CDR3 regions. After extraction, genomic DNA underwent amplification by bias-controlled multiplex PCR, followed by high-throughput sequencing. On the authors' methods: To quantify the absolute abundance of each unique TCRbeta CDR3 region, sequences were collapsed and filtered. T cell fraction was estimated by normalization of TCRbeta template counts to usable DNA, with usable DNA being measured through amplification of reference genes present in all nucleated cells. Repertoire TCRs were annotated as SARS-CoV-2-specific when V gene, CDR3 amino acid sequence and J gene were exactly matched to a known reactive TCR set. The reference SARS-CoV-2 TCR set came from MIRA and was filtered for enrichment in COVID-19-positive ImmuneCODE repertoires, removing public or cross-reactive TCRs. Drawing on the MIRA antigens, annotated TCRs were analysed further at the level of specific ORF or position within ORF. Depth was the summed frequency of annotated unique rearrangements, while breadth was defined as annotated unique rearrangements over total unique productive rearrangements. Two-sided Wilcoxon rank-sum tests were used to compare TCR breadth between groups. What TCRdb holds here is the immuneACCESS table cut down to in-frame rearrangements. Part of the clones is not present; checked against another copy, under half of the missing clones reflect an unresolved V gene, and the others are unexplained. V, J and clone size reflect that table, while D and trimming were determined from the DNA. The table for this sample lists 250,000 or so clones; 70% to 90% of them were counted only once. Less than 3% of the sample comes from the top ten.

Concerning this clone: Its specific antigen is unknown. No base quality values were provided; no much bigger clone lies one nucleotide off.

General conclusions and limits of the study: After vaccination, substantial breadth of spike-specific CD8+ and CD4+ T cell responses was reported. Ad26.COV2.S recipients had higher spike-specific TCR breadth than placebo recipients (P = 0.0014). The study was not powered to compare responses between vaccine doses or regimens. Vaccine and placebo recipients had similar non-spike TCR breadth, a finding consistent with the vaccine containing only spike. According to the authors, total T cell responses may have been underestimated by the TCR breadth and depth analyses.

The CDR3 holds 13 amino acids from the cysteine to the phenylalanine. The read is trimmed to its CDR3 DNA, 39 bases read in frame from base 1. CDR1 is given as LNHDA and CDR2 as SQIVND, both from the germline V gene (reference sequence). A distance of 10 bases separates the germline ends of V and J, which lose 7 bases and 1 base respectively. The treatment or condition label, as the study defines it: some 20 received Ad26.COV2.S at low or high dose, single or two shots; about 5 received placebo; per-sample allocation not given. For vaccine and placebo recipients, repertoires were sequenced using samples collected on day 63 after the first injection. In Cohort 1b, about two dozen adults aged 18-55 years were enrolled at a single site in Boston, USA, between 29 July and 7 August 2020. Ad26.COV2.S consisted of a replication-incompetent adenovirus type 26 vector by which a prefusion-stabilized SARS-CoV-2 spike protein from the original Wuhan strain was expressed.

The TCR sequence derives from a person between 18 and 60 years old who received the Ad26.COV2.S COVID-19 vaccine or a placebo. The source was peripheral blood, collected in a trial of Ad26.COV2.S vaccine versus placebo. The chain links TRBV19 with TRBJ1-1; the D gene is not confidently resolved. The sequenced DNA: TGTGCCAGTAATAAGGTATCGAACACTGAAGCTTTCTTT. The encoded protein is CASNKVSNTEAFF.